The clone carrying this T cell receptor beta chain showed up just once. This table comes from immunoSEQ multiplex PCR, and its TCRdb copy is limited to in-frame clones, with some not included. The sample carries about 350,000 clones, about 88% recorded once. V lost 2 bases, J lost 3 bases, and 5 bases stayed unmatched. Germline V gives CDR1 MGHRA, CDR2 YSYEKL. The CDR3 spans 16 residues. The sample originates from a study of Ad26.COV2.S vaccination and SARS-CoV-2 variants. Treatment meaning: some 20 received Ad26.COV2.S at low or high dose, single or two shots; about 5 received placebo; per-sample allocation not given. Sampling was done on day 63 after the first vaccine or placebo injection.

Sequenced here: peripheral blood, sampled in a trial of Ad26.COV2.S vaccine versus placebo. The sequence came from a person between 18 and 60 years old who received the Ad26.COV2.S COVID-19 vaccine or a placebo. The gene calls are TRBV4-1 and TRBJ2-1; 9 bases line up with TRBD2. The CDR3 DNA reads TGCGCCAGCAGCCAACAGAGCGGGGGGAACTACAATGAGCAGTTCTTC. It yields the protein CASSQQSGGNYNEQFF.